Sequencing of this TCR beta chain was carried out in a study of regulatory dendritic cells for organ transplantation. FACS sorted CD4+ or CD8+ T cells into CD45RA+ naive and CD45RO+ memory. As concerns this clone: What it recognizes is unknown.

Method: immunoSEQ multiplex PCR; TCRdb's copy keeps in-frame clones and lacks some. The sample records 28,000 or so clones, around 83% being singletons. Broader study findings: Alloreactive memory CD8+ T cell pools varied considerably between individuals. Memory CD8+ clonal expansion seemed more limited with regulatory than mature dendritic cells. Memory T cells were less diverse than naive, with memory CD8+ most oligoclonal.

Between the trimmed V and J ends, which lost 2 bases and 9 bases, there was a span of 12 bases. In germline, CDR1 is KGHSH, CDR2 LQKENI. This CDR3 contains 13 residues. Input material: naive CD4+ T cells from blood. Subset of the sample: CD45RA+ naive T cells. This clonotype was sampled from a human donor in good health. The chain is built from TRBV18 and TRBJ2-3, with TRBD2 as a possible D gene (6 bases). The chain's CDR3 is CASSPKMEGTQYF. CDR3 bases: TGTGCCAGCTCACCAAAGATGGAGGGGACGCAGTATTTT.